Each of the 24 T cell receptor beta chains below was sequenced from the same sample in a study of blood T cell repertoires in COVID-19. The assay was immunoSEQ multiplex PCR, and TCRdb's table has in-frame clones only and misses some. The data show some 93,000 clones, around 88% seen once. Material for sequencing was peripheral blood. All receptors derive from a man between 60 and 75 years old with acute or convalescent COVID-19.

This chain links TRBV5-1 with TRBJ2-3; 9 bases match TRBD2. The CDR3 consists of 15 residues. CDR1 and CDR2 from the germline V gene are SGHRS and YFSETQ. Trimming at V came to 7 bases and at J to 5 bases, leaving 11 bases not matched to a gene. DNA for the CDR3: TGCGCCAGCTCTTTCGACGTAGCGGGGGTAGATACGCAGTATTTT. It is translated as CASSFDVAGVDTQYF.

The J gene is TRBJ1-4, the V gene TRBV30; a possible D gene is TRBD1 (5 bases). Per germline, CDR1 GTSNPN and CDR2 SVGIG (reference sequence). V was cut by 0 bases and J by 13 bases, with 30 bases left in between. This CDR3 comprises 18 residues. The CDR3 loop reads CAWSVPTGPTGVRDILFF. For the CDR3, the DNA is TGTGCCTGGAGTGTTCCCACCGGGCCGACGGGGGTACGCGATATACTGTTTTTT.

The V and J genes are TRBV5-1 and TRBJ2-1; no clear D. The CDR3 covers 14 residues. Trimming removed 4 bases at V and 7 bases at J, with 15 bases between. CDR1 and CDR2 (germline): SGHRS, YFSETQ. The CDR3 DNA is TGCGCCAGCAGCATAACGGGTTACACAAATGAGCAGTTCTTC. This gives the protein CASSITGYTNEQFF.

The V gene is TRBV19, the J gene TRBJ1-5; D is unclear. CDR3 size: 12 residues. The germline V and J ends were trimmed by 0 bases and 7 bases, with 4 bases remaining between them. The germline V gene has CDR1 LNHDA and CDR2 SQIVND (reference sequence). The CDR3 sequence: CASSIDLQPQHF. CDR3 coding DNA: TGTGCCAGTAGTATAGATCTGCAGCCCCAGCATTTT.

V is TRBV6-5 and J is TRBJ2-1, with 11 bases fitting TRBD2. This CDR3 has 14 residues. Trimming at V came to 3 bases and at J to 9 bases, leaving 4 bases not matched to a gene. The germline CDR1 and CDR2 sequences are MNHEY and SVGAGI. In nucleotides, the CDR3 is TGTGCCAGCAGTTATAGCGGGGGGGCTCTTGAGCAGTTCTTC. Amino acid sequence: CASSYSGGALEQFF.

The V gene is TRBV19, the J gene TRBJ2-1; 7 nucleotides align to TRBD2. V trimming: 5 bases; J trimming: 2 bases; junction bases outside the gene matches: 9. CDR1 and CDR2 from the germline V gene are LNHDA and SQIVND (reference sequence). The CDR3 covers 16 residues. The CDR3 DNA reads as TGTGCCAGTAGTCCGTCTCGACTAGCTGCCTACAATGAGCAGTTCTTC. It translates to CASSPSRLAAYNEQFF.

The V gene is TRBV2, the J gene TRBJ1-1; a possible D gene is TRBD1 (5 bases). V was cut by 0 bases and J by 6 bases, with 14 bases left in between. This CDR3 spans 15 amino acids. CDR1 SNHLY and CDR2 FYNNEI come from the germline V gene. CDR3 sequence (DNA): TGTGCCAGCAGTGAAGCCGGCAGGGTATCCGCTGAAGCTTTCTTT. Translated: CASSEAGRVSAEAFF.

This chain links TRBV2 with TRBJ1-1; possibly TRBD1 for D (6 bases). Germline assignment: CDR1 SNHLY and CDR2 FYNNEI. Trimming took off 6 bases at V and 0 bases at J, with 11 bases between the two ends. The CDR3 is 14 amino acids. CDR3 region: CASSPTGMNTEAFF. In DNA, the CDR3 is TGTGCCAGCAGCCCGACAGGTATGAACACTGAAGCTTTCTTT. Full variable domain (outside the CDR3, taken from reference TRBV2 and TRBJ1-1): EPEVTQTPSHQVTQMGQEVILRCVPISNHLYFYWYRQILGQKVEFLVSFYNNEISEKSEIFDDQFSVERPDGSNFTLKIRSTKLEDSAMYFCASSPTGMNTEAFFGQGTRLTVV.

The chain uses TRBV18 and TRBJ1-1; 12 bases align to TRBD1. CDR1 is KGHSH and CDR2 is LQKENI in the germline V gene. The V segment lost 2 bases and the J segment 1 base; nucleotides outside the gene matches: 5. The CDR3 runs to 17 residues. This CDR3 is CASSPSGQGAGNTEAFF. The CDR3 DNA reads as TGTGCCAGCTCACCATCGGGACAGGGGGCTGGGAACACTGAAGCTTTCTTT. Complete variable domain (other parts from reference TRBV18 and TRBJ1-1): NAGVMQNPRHLVRRRGQEARLRCSPMKGHSHVYWYRQLPEEGLKFMVYLQKENIIDESGMPKERFSAEFPKEGPSILRIQQVVRGDSAAYFCASSPSGQGAGNTEAFFGQGTRLTVV.

CDR3 in amino acids: CSAHPDRTNTEAFF. The CDR3 region has the DNA TGCAGCGCCCATCCGGACAGGACGAACACTGAAGCTTTCTTT. The chain couples TRBV29-1 to TRBJ1-1; 7 bases agree with TRBD1. This CDR3 is 14 amino acids long. The J segment lost 1 base and the V segment lost 7 bases, leaving 9 bases of the junction unmatched. CDR1 and CDR2 from the germline V gene are SQVTM and ANQGSEA.

The V call is TRBV6-6, the J call TRBJ1-1; TRBD1 aligns across 8 bases. CDR1 and CDR2 from the germline V gene are MNHNY and SVGAGI (reference sequence). V dropped 6 bases and J dropped 6; count of bases not matched to a gene: 9. This CDR3 is 14 amino acids long. In DNA form, the CDR3 reads TGTGCCAGCAGCCACCGGGACAGGTCGGCTGAAGCTTTCTTT. Translated, it gives CASSHRDRSAEAFF.

The rearrangement links TRBV19 to TRBJ2-5; TRBD2 aligns across 11 bases. The CDR3 has 15 residues. Germline V gene data show CDR1 as LNHDA and CDR2 as SQIVND (reference sequence). Trimming cost V 6 bases and J 3 bases; bases outside gene matches: 6. The CDR3 coding sequence is TGTGCCAGTAGCCACCCGGGACTAGCGGAAGAGACCCAGTACTTC. Encoded protein: CASSHPGLAEETQYF. Variable domain in full (rest from reference TRBV19 and TRBJ2-5): DGGITQSPKYLFRKEGQNVTLSCEQNLNHDAMYWYRQDPGQGLRLIYYSQIVNDFQKGDIAEGYSVSREKKESFPLTVTSAQKNPTAFYLCASSHPGLAEETQYFGPGTRLLVL.

This sequence joins TRBV30 and TRBJ1-4; no clear D. The CDR3 spans 12 residues. The V end was cut by 2 bases, the J end by 7 bases, with 8 bases between. Germline V gene sequence: CDR1 GTSNPN, CDR2 SVGIG (reference sequence). The CDR3 nucleotides are TGTGCCTGGAGTCGACAAGTTGAAAAACTGTTTTTT. Translating gives CAWSRQVEKLFF.

The V gene is TRBV7-2, the J gene TRBJ1-2; no firm D call. Trimming left V 1 base short and J 8 bases short, with 11 bases between. This CDR3 has 13 residues. Germline V gene lookup returns CDR1 SGHTA and CDR2 FQGNSA. The CDR3 nucleotides are TGTGCCAGCAGCTTAGTTTTAGCGGGGGGCTACACCTTC. Protein: CASSLVLAGGYTF.

This clone was detected a few times. The genes are TRBV7-9 and TRBJ1-4; 7 positions match TRBD1. The V and J ends lost 5 bases and 11 bases, in that order; junction bases with no gene match: 11. The CDR3 has 14 amino acids. Germline V gives CDR1 SEHNR, CDR2 FQNEAQ (reference sequence). As DNA, the CDR3 is TGTGCCAGCAGCCGAACGGGGGACAGCCCTAAACTGTTTTTT. Translation gives CASSRTGDSPKLFF. Filled out from reference TRBV7-9 and TRBJ1-4, the complete variable domain reads DTGVSQNPRHKITKRGQNVTFRCDPISEHNRLYWYRQTLGQGPEFLTYFQNEAQLEKSRLLSDRFSAERPKGSFSTLEIQRTEQGDSAMYLCASSRTGDSPKLFFGSGTQLSVL.

The chain employs TRBV5-8 and TRBJ1-2; the D gene is possibly TRBD1 (5 bases). V gave up 0 bases and J gave up 8 bases, with 17 bases separating them. The CDR3 consists of 15 residues. The germline V gene has CDR1 SGHTS and CDR2 YDEGEE. The CDR3 sequence: CASSLEQASWGGYTF. As DNA, the CDR3 is TGTGCCAGCAGCTTGGAACAGGCTTCTTGGGGAGGCTACACCTTC. Full variable domain (outside the CDR3, taken from reference TRBV5-8 and TRBJ1-2): EAGVTQSPTHLIKTRGQQATLRCSPISGHTSVYWYQQALGLGLQFLLWYDEGEERNRGNFPPRFSGRQFPNYSSELNVNALELEDSALYLCASSLEQASWGGYTFGSGTRLTVV.

The chain couples TRBV4-2 to TRBJ1-2; unclear D gene. Germline assignment: CDR1 LGHNA and CDR2 YNFKEQ. Deletions cut 1 base from V and 2 bases from J, with 5 bases between. This CDR3 comprises 13 residues. The CDR3 reads CASSQVGNYGYTF. Written as DNA, the CDR3 is TGTGCCAGCAGCCAAGTTGGCAACTATGGCTACACCTTC.

V is TRBV6-2 or TRBV6-3 and J is TRBJ2-1, with TRBD2 as a possible D gene (6 bases). The CDR3 consists of 14 residues. V shed 6 bases and J shed 5 bases, with 14 bases lying between them. From germline, CDR1 is MNHEY and CDR2 SVGEGT. CDR3 nucleotides: TGTGCCAGCAGCCACGCGGACTATGACAATGAGCAGTTCTTC. It yields the protein CASSHADYDNEQFF.

The chain combines TRBV3-1 (or the pseudogene TRBV3-2) with TRBJ1-2; TRBD1 matches at 10 bases. V was pared by 3 bases and J by 4 bases, with 8 bases of the junction left unmatched. The CDR3 extends over 16 amino acids. CDR1 LGHDT and CDR2 YNNKEL come from the germline V gene (reference sequence). In DNA, the CDR3 is TGTGCCAGCAGCCATTTGACAGGGGGCCCGTCCTATGGCTACACCTTC. It yields the protein CASSHLTGGPSYGYTF.

The CDR3, as DNA: TGTGCCATCAGTGAGTCGAGAGTATCTGGTGAAAAACTGTTTTTT. This translates into CAISESRVSGEKLFF. V usage is TRBV10-3 and J usage is TRBJ1-4; D is uncertain. Looked up from germline, CDR1 is ENHRY and CDR2 is SYGVKD. CDR3 length equals 15 residues. V dropped 0 bases and J dropped 7 bases, with 12 bases sitting between them.

The V and J genes are TRBV7-2 and TRBJ2-3; D uncertain. V lost 5 bases and J 0 bases, leaving 12 bases between the germline ends. Per germline, CDR1 SGHTA and CDR2 FQGNSA. The CDR3 covers 15 residues. CDR3 in amino acids: CASSVDISSTDTQYF. CDR3 coding DNA: TGTGCCAGCAGCGTAGACATATCCAGCACAGATACGCAGTATTTT.

V gene TRBV10-3 combines with J gene TRBJ2-3; TRBD2 matches at 8 bases. Germline trimming cut 0 bases from V and 6 bases from J; bases unmatched to any gene: 11. Germline V gene data show CDR1 as ENHRY and CDR2 as SYGVKD. The CDR3 contains 17 residues. CDR3 sequence reads: CAISESISGGRWDTQYF. The CDR3 DNA reads TGTGCCATCAGTGAGTCCATATCCGGCGGGAGGTGGGATACGCAGTATTTT.

J is TRBJ2-1 and V is TRBV7-9; 15 bases line up with TRBD2. Trimming cost V 5 bases and J 3 bases; bases outside gene matches: 5. The CDR3 spans 17 residues. Germline loops: CDR1 SEHNR, CDR2 FQNEAQ (reference sequence). The CDR3 is CASSRRTSGRGYNEQFF. Here the CDR3 DNA reads TGTGCCAGCAGCAGACGGACTAGCGGGAGGGGCTACAATGAGCAGTTCTTC. The complete variable domain, with remaining parts taken from reference TRBV7-9 and TRBJ2-1, reads DTGVSQNPRHKITKRGQNVTFRCDPISEHNRLYWYRQTLGQGPEFLTYFQNEAQLEKSRLLSDRFSAERPKGSFSTLEIQRTEQGDSAMYLCASSRRTSGRGYNEQFFGPGTRLTVL.

This sequence joins TRBV5-6 and TRBJ1-2; 7 bases match TRBD1. There are 14 residues in the CDR3. CDR1 is SGHDT, CDR2 YYEEEE, per germline. V lost 4 bases to trimming and J lost 5 bases; unmatched junction nucleotides: 8. In DNA, the CDR3 is TGTGCCAGCAGCCAAATAAGGGACAGATATGGCTACACCTTC. Protein product: CASSQIRDRYGYTF.